Listed below are T cell receptor beta chains from one sample, sequenced in a study of cytomegalovirus exposure and HLA in healthy donors. Sequenced by immunoSEQ multiplex PCR; TCRdb stores in-frame clones only, minus some. The top ten hold around 4.9% of the sample, which has 110,000 to 150,000 clones, approximately 80% seen once. The sample taken for sequencing was PBMCs. Receptor source: a male donor in good health and CMV-seronegative. Each CDR3 is given with its conserved first and last residue. Fields, in order: CDR3 DNA, CDR3 protein, V gene, D gene, J gene. The D gene is left open where the match is weak.

CDR3 DNA: TGTGCCAGCAGCTTTTGGGGAGGGGACACTGAAGCTTTCTTT
CDR3 protein: CASSFWGGDTEAFF
V gene: TRBV7-2
D gene: NA
J gene: TRBJ1-1

CDR3 DNA: TGTGCCAGCAGCACAGGGGGCGTGAACACTGAAGCTTTCTTT
CDR3 protein: CASSTGGVNTEAFF
V gene: TRBV7-3
D gene: TRBD1
J gene: TRBJ1-1

CDR3 DNA: TGTGCCAGCAGAGGGACACCCGAGCAGTACTTC
CDR3 protein: CASRGTPEQYF
V gene: TRBV6-1
D gene: NA
J gene: TRBJ2-7

CDR3 DNA: TGTGCCATCGGGGGGGCCGGCACAGATACGCAGTATTTT
CDR3 protein: CAIGGAGTDTQYF
V gene: TRBV2
D gene: TRBD2
J gene: TRBJ2-3

CDR3 DNA: TGTGCCAGCACTCTTCAGCGGGGGGCCTTCACCGGGGAGCTGTTTTTT
CDR3 protein: CASTLQRGAFTGELFF
V gene: TRBV11-2
D gene: TRBD2
J gene: TRBJ2-2

CDR3 DNA: TGTGCCAGCAGTGACACAGGGTTTGCTAATGAAAAACTGTTTTTT
CDR3 protein: CASSDTGFANEKLFF
V gene: TRBV25-1
D gene: NA
J gene: TRBJ1-4

CDR3 DNA: TGTGCCAGCAGTTTTCCTCGGGGGGGAGGCGAGACCCAGTACTTC
CDR3 protein: CASSFPRGGGETQYF
V gene: TRBV6-5
D gene: TRBD2
J gene: TRBJ2-5

CDR3 DNA: TGCAGCGTGCGGCACAGGGATGCTTTCTTT
CDR3 protein: CSVRHRDAFF
V gene: TRBV29-1
D gene: NA
J gene: TRBJ1-1

CDR3 DNA: TGTGCCAGCAAACCCTCGGTGGGGGAGCTGTTTTTT
CDR3 protein: CASKPSVGELFF
V gene: TRBV6-6
D gene: NA
J gene: TRBJ2-2

CDR3 DNA: TGTGCCAGCAGTCCCCGGGACAGGGATGGCTACACCTTC
CDR3 protein: CASSPRDRDGYTF
V gene: TRBV19
D gene: TRBD1
J gene: TRBJ1-2

CDR3 DNA: TGTGCCAGCACTCGATGGACAGGGCCCTATGGCTACACCTTC
CDR3 protein: CASTRWTGPYGYTF
V gene: TRBV7-2
D gene: TRBD1
J gene: TRBJ1-2

CDR3 DNA: TGTGCCAGCAGCCCGGACAGGAGGAGCGAGCAGTACTTC
CDR3 protein: CASSPDRRSEQYF
V gene: TRBV7-3
D gene: TRBD1
J gene: TRBJ2-7

CDR3 DNA: TGTGCCAGCAGCCGGGAAGACGGGGGAGTAGAGACCCAGTACTTC
CDR3 protein: CASSREDGGVETQYF
V gene: TRBV7-6
D gene: NA
J gene: TRBJ2-5

CDR3 DNA: TGTGCCAGCAGCTTAAGACAGAACCCCTCCTACGAGCAGTACTTC
CDR3 protein: CASSLRQNPSYEQYF
V gene: TRBV13
D gene: NA
J gene: TRBJ2-7

CDR3 DNA: TGTGCCAGCAGTTCCACCAGCGTAGGCACTAATGAAAAACTGTTTTTT
CDR3 protein: CASSSTSVGTNEKLFF
V gene: TRBV6-6
D gene: NA
J gene: TRBJ1-4

CDR3 DNA: TGTGCCAGCAGTTCCGGGTTCAATGAGCAGTTCTTC
CDR3 protein: CASSSGFNEQFF
V gene: TRBV7-2
D gene: NA
J gene: TRBJ2-1

CDR3 DNA: TGTGCCAGCAGCTTAGCAGGGGGCGACTATGGCTACACCTTC
CDR3 protein: CASSLAGGDYGYTF
V gene: TRBV7-2
D gene: TRBD1
J gene: TRBJ1-2

CDR3 DNA: TGTGCCAGCAGCGTAGGAGGGGCGGGGTCCGACGAGCAGTACTTC
CDR3 protein: CASSVGGAGSDEQYF
V gene: TRBV9
D gene: NA
J gene: TRBJ2-7

CDR3 DNA: TGTGCCAGACGGGGGGGGGCAATGGGATTCCTTCAGGAATATGGCTACACCTTC
CDR3 protein: CARRGGAMGFLQEYGYTF
V gene: TRBV9
D gene: NA
J gene: TRBJ1-2

CDR3 DNA: TGTGCCCCCGTCCCAGATACGCAGTATTTT
CDR3 protein: CAPVPDTQYF
V gene: TRBV6-4
D gene: NA
J gene: TRBJ2-3

CDR3 DNA: TGTGCCAGCAGCAGCGGACCCAGCAACTATGGCTACACCTTC
CDR3 protein: CASSSGPSNYGYTF
V gene: TRBV7-6
D gene: NA
J gene: TRBJ1-2